The sequence of this TCR beta chain was determined in a study of blood T cells in healthy people across ages. CDR1 is SGHRS and CDR2 is YFSETQ in the germline V gene. The germline V and J ends were trimmed by 4 bases and 0 bases, with 5 bases remaining between them. CDR3 length equals 12 residues. This clonotype has ten or more counts. PCR was performed a second time for about 7 to 12 cycles using a sample-barcoded 5' primer and a J-beta primer mix. MiXCR, run by TCRdb on the 5' RACE reads, gives a single entry per CDR3 protein. The table records hundreds of thousands of distinct CDR3 sequences, about 28% of them present only once.

The clonotype was recovered from a woman older than 75 in good health. Sequenced: blood. The chain carries TRBV5-1 and TRBJ2-7; D unresolved. CDR3 residues: CASSGVSYEQYF. The CDR3 nucleotides read TGCGCCAGCAGCGGAGTCTCCTACGAGCAGTACTTC.